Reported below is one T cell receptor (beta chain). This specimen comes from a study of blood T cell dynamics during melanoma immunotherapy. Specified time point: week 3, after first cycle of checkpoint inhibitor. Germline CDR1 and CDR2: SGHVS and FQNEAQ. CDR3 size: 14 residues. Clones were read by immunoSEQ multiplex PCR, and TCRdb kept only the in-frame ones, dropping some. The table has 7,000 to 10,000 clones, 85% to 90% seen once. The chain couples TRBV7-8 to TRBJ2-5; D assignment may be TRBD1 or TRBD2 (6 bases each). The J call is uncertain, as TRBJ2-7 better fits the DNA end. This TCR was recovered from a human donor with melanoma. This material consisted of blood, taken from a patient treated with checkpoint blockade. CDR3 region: CASSWGRGPDEQYF. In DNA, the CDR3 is TGTGCCAGCAGCTGGGGGCGGGGCCCTGACGAGCAGTACTTC.